A single sample is the source of the 21 T cell receptor beta chains below, sequenced in a study of neurological immune-mediated disorders (dated by TCRdb to between 2018 and 2020). Receptor libraries were prepared by 5' RACE. TCRdb shows the sequencer as Illumina HiSeq 2500. TCRdb itself trimmed the public reads at Q25 with fastp, ran MiXCR and retained productive beta chains. Records with the same CDR3 protein are collapsed into one entry carrying the most frequent genes and DNA. The sample has 50,000 to 65,000 distinct CDR3 sequences on record, about 3.5% of them singletons. 1.5% to 2% of the sample rests with the top ten. Sequencing was performed on PBMCs. The receptors were sampled from a man under 40 with multiple sclerosis.

This clonotype was seen ten or more times. V and J are TRBV15 and TRBJ2-2; TRBD2 might be the D (6 bases). The V end was cut by 7 bases, the J end by 5 bases, with 17 bases between. The CDR3 length is 15 residues. The germline V gene has CDR1 LNHNV and CDR2 YYDKDF (reference sequence). In DNA, the CDR3 is TGTGCCACCAAGGCGGTTACTAGCCCAACCGGGGAGCTGTTTTTT. Translated, it gives CATKAVTSPTGELFF.

This clonotype has a count of ten or more. This rearrangement joins TRBV30 to TRBJ1-2; D is possibly TRBD1 (5 bases). Between the trimmed V and J ends, which lost 6 bases and 4 bases, there was a span of 18 bases. This CDR3 has 14 amino acids. Germline V gene sequence: CDR1 GTSNPN, CDR2 SVGIG (reference sequence). The CDR3 is CACPSRGAGYGYTF. The CDR3 DNA follows: TGTGCCTGCCCGTCAAGGGGCGCAGGCTATGGCTACACCTTC.

This clonotype came up a few times. This could be a read error, since a much larger clone is one nucleotide away. The chain carries TRBV20-1 and TRBJ2-4, with D tentatively TRBD1 (7 bases). Germline CDR1 is DFQATT and CDR2 is SNEGSKA (reference sequence). This CDR3 has 14 residues. DNA of the CDR3: TGCAGTGCTGGAGGGGGCCTAGCCAAAAAAATTCAGTACTTC. This codes for CSAGGGLAKKIQYF.

This clonotype has ten or more counts. The V and J genes are TRBV7-3 and TRBJ2-1; 9 nucleotides align to TRBD2. With 6 bases clipped from V and 7 bases from J, the junction kept 7 bases outside the gene matches. This CDR3 comprises 14 residues. Germline CDR1 reads SGHTA; CDR2 reads FQGTGA. This chain's CDR3 is CASSSGLANNEQFF. As DNA, the CDR3 is TGTGCCAGCAGTTCCGGACTAGCGAATAATGAGCAGTTCTTC.

This clonotype was counted between two and nine times. A much more abundant neighbour one base away suggests this may be a read error. The chain carries TRBV20-1 and TRBJ1-1; D not resolved. Trimming left V 0 bases short and J 6 bases short, with 14 bases between. Germline V gene data show CDR1 as DFQATT and CDR2 as SNEGSKA (reference sequence). The CDR3 covers 14 residues. The CDR3 protein is CSARDRTLRSEAFF. CDR3 nucleotide sequence: TGCAGTGCTAGAGATCGCACCCTTAGATCTGAAGCTTTCTTT.

There are many counts of this clonotype. The chain is built from TRBV4-2 and TRBJ2-3; no firm D call. Trimming shortened V by 1 base and J by 1 base, and 6 bases separated the two germline ends. Germline V gene sequence: CDR1 LGHNA, CDR2 YNFKEQ. CDR3 length: 14 residues. DNA for the CDR3: TGTGCCAGCAGCCAAGGACGGGGCACAGATACGCAGTATTTT. Its translation: CASSQGRGTDTQYF.

Concerning this clonotype: Lacking the conserved final phenylalanine or tryptophan, this CDR3 likely reflects a read error. The chain carries TRBV27 and TRBJ2-7; 8 bases agree with TRBD1. The CDR3 loop spans 15 amino acids. The junction had 9 bases not matched to a gene; V was cut back by 6 bases and J by 2 bases. Germline-derived CDR1 and CDR2 are MNHEY and SMNVEV (reference sequence). CDR3 region: CASRPNWDRTYEQYN. As DNA, the CDR3 is TGTGCCAGCAGGCCAAACTGGGACAGGACCTACGAGCAGTACAAC.

This clonotype has ten or more counts. The CDR3 nucleotides are TGCGCCAGCAGCTTGGAAACAGGGTCCCATGAGCAGTTCTTC. This sequence encodes CASSLETGSHEQFF. V gene TRBV5-1 combines with J gene TRBJ2-1; tentative D call: TRBD1 (6 bases). The germline gives CDR1 SGHRS, CDR2 YFSETQ. This CDR3 is 14 amino acids long. V dropped 0 bases and J dropped 8 bases, with 12 bases sitting between them.

This clonotype was counted many times. The chain joins TRBV11-2 to TRBJ2-1; TRBD2 agrees at 7 bases. V shed 1 base and J 5 bases; nucleotides not matched to a gene: 5. Germline assignment: CDR1 SGHAT and CDR2 FQNNGV. The CDR3 spans 15 residues. CDR3 nucleotides: TGTGCCAGCAGCTTAGCAGGACTAGACCACAATGAGCAGTTCTTC. Protein: CASSLAGLDHNEQFF.

This clonotype was seen many times. The chain is built from TRBV18 and TRBJ2-6; D may be TRBD2 (6 bases). Germline lookup yields CDR1 KGHSH and CDR2 LQKENI. CDR3 size: 18 residues. V was pared by 1 base and J by 1 base, with 14 bases between. CDR3 sequence: CASSPRRVGESGANVLTF. The CDR3, as DNA: TGTGCCAGCTCACCACGGAGGGTCGGGGAGTCTGGGGCCAACGTCCTGACTTTC.

This clonotype was counted between two and nine times. The chain employs TRBV14 and TRBJ2-7; D remains unclear. The CDR3 loop spans 11 amino acids. Germline-derived CDR1 and CDR2 are SGHDN and FVKESK. Trimming took 6 bases from V and 3 from J, leaving 6 bases between them. CDR3 bases: TGTGCCAGCAGAATTAGCTACGAGCAGTACTTC. It translates to CASRISYEQYF. Combining the CDR3 with reference TRBV14 and TRBJ2-7 gives the whole variable domain EAGVTQFPSHSVIEKGQTVTLRCDPISGHDNLYWYRRVMGKEIKFLLHFVKESKQDESGMPNNRFLAERTGGTYSTLKVQPAELEDSGVYFCASRISYEQYFGPGTRLTVT.

This clonotype has ten or more counts. The rearrangement joins TRBV28 to TRBJ2-7; a possible D gene is TRBD2 (6 bases). CDR1 and CDR2 (germline): MDHEN, SYDVKM. The CDR3 loop spans 12 amino acids. V dropped 5 bases and J dropped 6 bases, with 11 bases sitting between them. In DNA form, the CDR3 reads TGTGCCAGCAGTGGGGGGTTGGGCGAGCAGTACTTC. It encodes CASSGGLGEQYF.

This clonotype showed up many times. This chain links TRBV20-1 with TRBJ2-7; D unclear. This CDR3 region has 13 residues. Deletions cut 1 base from V and 0 bases from J, with 7 bases between. Germline V lookup: CDR1 DFQATT, CDR2 SNEGSKA (reference sequence). The CDR3 DNA sequence: TGCAGTGCTAGAGTGGGCAACTCCTACGAGCAGTACTTC. It codes for CSARVGNSYEQYF.

In its sample, this clonotype was seen a few times. At one end the junction does not follow the germline gene, possibly because of a read error. The chain has TRBV5-1 and TRBJ1-5, with no clear D. Germline CDR1 and CDR2: SGHRS and YFSETQ. The CDR3 consists of 15 residues. CDR3 coding DNA: TGCGCCAGCAGCTTGGATGGGTTCAGCAATCAGCCCCAGAATTTT. It translates to CASSLDGFSNQPQNF.

This clonotype was seen ten or more times. The CDR3, as DNA: TGTGCCAGCAGTCTCCGCACAGGGTCTTACTATGGCTACACCTTC. This sequence encodes CASSLRTGSYYGYTF. The genes are TRBV28 and TRBJ1-2, with TRBD1 as a possible D gene (6 bases). V shed 5 bases and J shed 3 bases, with 16 bases lying between them. The CDR3 has 15 residues. Germline CDR1 and CDR2: MDHEN and SYDVKM.

This clonotype was seen many times. This sequence joins TRBV4-1 and TRBJ1-1; the D is unclear. This CDR3 has 15 amino acids. The V gene lost 0 bases and the J gene lost 5 bases, with 13 bases spanning the gap. From germline, CDR1 is MGHRA and CDR2 YSYEKL. The CDR3 protein is CASSQDPKGLTEAFF. In nucleotides, the CDR3 is TGCGCCAGCAGCCAAGATCCAAAGGGCCTAACTGAAGCTTTCTTT.

This clonotype appeared many times. V gene TRBV6-5 combines with J gene TRBJ1-1, with a possible D match to TRBD1 (5 bases). Per the germline V gene, CDR1 is MNHEY and CDR2 is SVGAGI. Trimming pared 6 bases from V and 0 bases from J, leaving 11 bases between. This CDR3 comprises 14 residues. CDR3 in DNA: TGTGCCAGCAGCCGACAGCACATGAACACTGAAGCTTTCTTT. Amino acids: CASSRQHMNTEAFF.

This clonotype occurred many times. The chain joins TRBV14 to TRBJ2-5, with 14 bases aligning to TRBD2. The CDR3 totals 15 residues. CDR1 is SGHDN and CDR2 is FVKESK in the germline V gene. V shed 3 bases and J 5 bases; nucleotides not matched to a gene: 2. DNA for the CDR3: TGTGCCAGCAGCCACCGGACTAGCGGGAGGGAGACCCAGTACTTC. This gives the protein CASSHRTSGRETQYF.

Ten or more counts support this clonotype. J is TRBJ2-2 and V is TRBV20-1; D possibly corresponds to TRBD2 (6 bases). V gave up 3 bases and J gave up 0 bases, with 17 bases separating them. The CDR3 contains 17 residues. CDR1 DFQATT and CDR2 SNEGSKA come from the germline V gene (reference sequence). The CDR3 here is CSASPWGVPPNTGELFF. CDR3 bases: TGCAGTGCTAGCCCCTGGGGGGTGCCACCGAACACCGGGGAGCTGTTTTTT.

J is TRBJ2-2 and V is TRBV14; D not resolved. V lost 2 bases and J lost 5, with 6 bases in between. CDR1 and CDR2 from the germline V gene are SGHDN and FVKESK. The CDR3 sequence is 13 residues long. The CDR3 reads CASSQTSTGELFF. The CDR3 nucleotides are TGTGCCAGCAGCCAAACAAGTACCGGGGAGCTGTTTTTT.

This clonotype was observed a handful of times. The chain is built from TRBV28 and TRBJ2-5; D not resolved. CDR1 is MDHEN and CDR2 is SYDVKM in the germline V gene. The CDR3 totals 11 residues. V lost 7 bases, J lost 5 bases, and 8 bases lay in between. The CDR3 sequence: CASIVRETQYF. CDR3 DNA sequence: TGTGCCAGCATCGTACGGGAGACCCAGTACTTC. The entire variable domain, with the rest obtained from reference TRBV28 and TRBJ2-5, is as follows: DVKVTQSSRYLVKRTGEKVFLECVQDMDHENMFWYRQDPGLGLRLIYFSYDVKMKEKGDIPEGYSVSREKKERFSLILESASTNQTSMYLCASIVRETQYFGPGTRLLVL.